Shown below are 30 T cell receptor beta chains from a single sample sequenced in a study of beta chain features in type 1 diabetes. cDNA synthesis used the whole RNA isolate, giving expressed TCRB sequences. Assay: immunoSEQ multiplex PCR; the TCRdb copy retains only in-frame clones and omits some. The sample lists around 350,000 clones, over 9.5% occurring once. The specimen sequenced was naive CD4+ T cells from blood. These receptors were taken from a man in his late teens or twenties in good health.

This clone has just a few counts. The gene calls are TRBV11-2 and TRBJ2-2; TRBD1 matches 8 bases. Germline V gene data show CDR1 as SGHAT and CDR2 as FQNNGV. Germline trimming cut 6 bases from V and 5 bases from J; bases unmatched to any gene: 5. CDR3 length equals 14 residues. CDR3 loop: CASRGTGWTGELFF. CDR3 DNA: TGTGCCAGCAGAGGGACAGGATGGACCGGGGAGCTGTTTTTT.

This clone was detected a few times. In the same sample, other DNA sequences code for this CDR3. V is TRBV9 and J is TRBJ2-1; 14 positions match TRBD2. The CDR3 is made up of 15 amino acids. The trim removed 0 bases at V and 8 bases at J, leaving 1 base unmatched. CDR1 and CDR2 from the germline V gene are SGDLS and YYNGEE. CDR3 residues: CASSVGLAGGHEQFF. In nucleotides, the CDR3 is TGTGCCAGCAGCGTAGGACTAGCGGGAGGGCATGAGCAGTTCTTC. The variable domain in full, with the rest retrieved from reference TRBV9 and TRBJ2-1, is DSGVTQTPKHLITATGQRVTLRCSPRSGDLSVYWYQQSLDQGLQFLIQYYNGEERAKGNILERFSAQQFPDLHSELNLSSLELGDSALYFCASSVGLAGGHEQFFGPGTRLTVL.

CDR3 coding DNA: TGTGCCAGCAGTCACGTCCCAACCGGGACAGAGACCTACGAGCAGTACTTC. It codes for CASSHVPTGTETYEQYF. The J gene is TRBJ2-7, the V gene TRBV28; 7 bases match TRBD1. Germline V gene lookup returns CDR1 MDHEN and CDR2 SYDVKM. CDR3 length: 17 residues. Trimming cost V 5 bases and J 2 bases; bases outside gene matches: 15.

J is TRBJ1-3 and V is TRBV14; 7 bases are a match to TRBD1. The germline V gene encodes CDR1 SGHDN and CDR2 FVKESK. This CDR3 is 13 amino acids long. After removal of 6 bases from V and 8 bases from J, the junction contained 7 bases not matched to a gene. CDR3 sequence (DNA): TGTGCCAGCAGAAGACAGGGAATAGACACCATATATTTT. Translating gives CASRRQGIDTIYF.

The CDR3 sequence is CASSFGQGSLAFF. CDR3 nucleotides: TGTGCCAGCAGCTTTGGACAGGGATCTCTAGCTTTCTTT. The chain couples TRBV7-3 to TRBJ1-1; 8 bases map to TRBD1. The germline V gene encodes CDR1 SGHTA and CDR2 FQGTGA. The V and J ends lost 3 bases and 10 bases, in that order; junction bases with no gene match: 7. This CDR3 is 13 amino acids long. Looking up the rest from reference TRBV7-3 and TRBJ1-1 gives the full variable domain: GAGVSQTPSNKVTEKGKYVELRCDPISGHTALYWYRQSLGQGPEFLIYFQGTGAADDSGLPNDRFFAVRPEGSVSTLKIQRTERGDSAVYLCASSFGQGSLAFFGQGTRLTVV.

The chain has TRBV5-1 and TRBJ2-1; 10 bases are a match to TRBD1. Germline CDR1 SGHRS, CDR2 YFSETQ. This CDR3 spans 12 amino acids. J gave up 10 bases and V 3 bases, and 1 base lay outside the gene matches. CDR3 DNA: TGCGCCAGCAGCTGGGGACAGGGGGAGCAGTTCTTC. The encoded protein is CASSWGQGEQFF. Filled out from reference TRBV5-1 and TRBJ2-1, the complete variable domain reads KAGVTQTPRYLIKTRGQQVTLSCSPISGHRSVSWYQQTPGQGLQFLFEYFSETQRNKGNFPGRFSGRQFSNSRSEMNVSTLELGDSALYLCASSWGQGEQFFGPGTRLTVL.

The chain joins TRBV7-9 to TRBJ2-2; D is perhaps TRBD1 (5 bases). The CDR3 loop spans 15 amino acids. CDR1 and CDR2 from the germline V gene are SEHNR and FQNEAQ (reference sequence). Trimming shortened V by 2 bases and J by 4 bases, and 11 bases separated the two germline ends. The chain's CDR3 is CASSLKDSPTGELFF. CDR3 sequence (DNA): TGTGCCAGCAGCTTAAAAGACAGTCCCACCGGGGAGCTGTTTTTT.

The CDR3 DNA reads as TGTGCCAGCAGCATTTCGGGACTCTACAATGAGCAGTTCTTC. This encodes CASSISGLYNEQFF. The chain combines TRBV11-3 with TRBJ2-1, with D perhaps matching TRBD2 (6 bases). The V and J ends lost 5 bases and 3 bases respectively, with 11 bases between them. Germline-derived CDR1 and CDR2 are SGHNT and YENEEA. The CDR3 consists of 14 residues.

The chain uses TRBV19 and TRBJ1-3; D gene unclear. Trimming stripped 3 bases from V and 0 bases from J, with 9 bases between. The CDR3 contains 15 residues. Germline CDR1 is LNHDA and CDR2 is SQIVND (reference sequence). The CDR3 protein is CASSILSHSGNTIYF. The CDR3 bases are TGTGCCAGTAGTATTCTCAGTCACTCTGGAAACACCATATATTTT.

This clone appeared a few times. The chain couples TRBV7-2 to TRBJ2-1, with no clear D. This CDR3 is built from 12 residues. The germline V and J ends were trimmed by 1 base and 12 bases, with 10 bases remaining between them. CDR1 and CDR2 (germline): SGHTA, FQGNSA. Written as DNA, the CDR3 is TGTGCCAGCAGCTTAGAACCAACGCGGCAGTTCTTC. It is translated as CASSLEPTRQFF.

V is TRBV7-9 and J is TRBJ2-7, with a possible D match to TRBD2 (6 bases). This CDR3 comprises 15 residues. Germline V gene lookup returns CDR1 SEHNR and CDR2 FQNEAQ (reference sequence). Trimming took 5 bases from V and 9 from J, leaving 23 bases between them. DNA for the CDR3: TGTGCCAGCAGCCCAGGAGGGAATCTCGGCCTGGGGCAGTACTTC. It encodes CASSPGGNLGLGQYF.

V and J are TRBV2 and TRBJ2-2; 10 bases line up with TRBD1. Germline V CDR1 and CDR2: SNHLY, FYNNEI. The CDR3 length is 14 residues. Trimming removed 8 bases from V and 3 bases from J; junction bases left unmatched: 3. This CDR3 reads CASRDRGYTGELFF. The CDR3 DNA sequence: TGTGCCAGCCGGGACAGGGGATACACCGGGGAGCTGTTTTTT.

V is TRBV19 and J is TRBJ2-7; D call uncertain. The CDR3 spans 13 residues. Trimming took off 2 bases at V and 3 bases at J, with 8 bases between the two ends. From germline, CDR1 is LNHDA and CDR2 SQIVND (reference sequence). The CDR3 region is CASSIRVGYEQYF. The CDR3 DNA reads TGTGCCAGTAGTATACGGGTAGGCTACGAGCAGTACTTC.

CDR3 sequence: CASSQVGLGRYNEQFF. The CDR3 DNA sequence: TGCGCCAGCAGCCAAGTTGGGTTAGGCAGGTACAATGAGCAGTTCTTC. This chain connects TRBV4-1 to TRBJ2-1, with D uncertain. Per the germline V gene, CDR1 is MGHRA and CDR2 is YSYEKL. Trimming removed 1 base from V and 4 bases from J, with 14 bases in between. This CDR3 is built from 16 residues.

This chain links TRBV9 with TRBJ2-5; 9 positions match TRBD2. The CDR3 extends over 16 amino acids. With 0 bases clipped from V and 4 bases from J, the junction kept 7 bases outside the gene matches. Germline CDR1 is SGDLS and CDR2 is YYNGEE. CDR3 protein: CASSVGGGRGGETQYF. DNA of the CDR3: TGTGCCAGCAGCGTAGGAGGCGGGAGGGGGGGAGAGACCCAGTACTTC.

There are a few counts of this clone. The chain recombines TRBV7-9 with TRBJ2-2; 7 nucleotides line up with TRBD1. Trimming cost V 5 bases and J 4 bases; bases outside gene matches: 7. This CDR3 comprises 15 residues. From germline, CDR1 is SEHNR and CDR2 FQNEAQ (reference sequence). CDR3 sequence (DNA): TGTGCCAGCAGCCACCCGACAGGGCCCACCGGGGAGCTGTTTTTT. It is translated as CASSHPTGPTGELFF.

The chain employs TRBV7-6 and TRBJ2-7, with TRBD1 matching 8 bases. The CDR3 runs to 15 residues. Trimming took 5 bases from V and 0 from J; bases not matched to a gene: 6. Germline CDR1 SGHVS, CDR2 FNYEAQ. The CDR3 loop reads CASSPGQASSYEQYF. The DNA for the CDR3 is TGTGCCAGCAGCCCGGGACAGGCAAGCTCCTACGAGCAGTACTTC.

This clone was seen a few times. This chain links TRBV7-2 with TRBJ2-1; TRBD1 matches 8 bases. This CDR3 region has 16 residues. CDR1 is SGHTA and CDR2 is FQGNSA in the germline V gene. V shed 4 bases, J shed 2 bases, and the junction held 7 bases outside the gene matches. This CDR3 is CASSSGQGSAYNEQFF. The CDR3 nucleotides are TGTGCCAGCAGCTCCGGACAGGGAAGTGCCTACAATGAGCAGTTCTTC.

This clone was picked up a small number of times. This chain uses TRBV14 with TRBJ2-1; 12 bases are a match to TRBD2. J gave up 7 bases and V 6 bases, and 7 bases lay outside the gene matches. The CDR3 runs to 15 residues. Per germline, CDR1 SGHDN and CDR2 FVKESK. In DNA form, the CDR3 reads TGTGCCAGCAGGATAACTAGCGGGGGGTATAATGAGCAGTTCTTC. Translation: CASRITSGGYNEQFF.

This clone was observed a handful of times. V gene TRBV9 combines with J gene TRBJ2-1, with 7 bases that match TRBD2. V was clipped by 0 bases and J by 1 base; unmatched bases: 4. The CDR3 covers 16 residues. Germline V gives CDR1 SGDLS, CDR2 YYNGEE. The CDR3 loop is CASSVGASGSYNEQFF. The CDR3 bases are TGTGCCAGCAGCGTAGGGGCTAGCGGTTCCTACAATGAGCAGTTCTTC.

The V and J genes are TRBV27 and TRBJ2-7, with 9 bases fitting TRBD1. The V segment lost 0 bases and the J segment 5 bases; nucleotides outside the gene matches: 8. The CDR3 is made up of 16 amino acids. The germline V gene has CDR1 MNHEY and CDR2 SMNVEV (reference sequence). The CDR3 sequence: CASSLSKGQGLHEQYF. As DNA, the CDR3 is TGTGCCAGCAGTTTATCAAAGGGACAGGGTCTCCACGAGCAGTACTTC.

This clone was seen only a few times. The CDR3 is CAWGLTGEEWNEQFF. The CDR3 DNA reads as TGTGCCTGGGGGCTTACGGGGGAGGAATGGAATGAGCAGTTCTTC. V gene TRBV30 combines with J gene TRBJ2-1; tentative D call: TRBD2 (6 bases). This CDR3 has 15 residues. V was pared by 5 bases and J by 7 bases, with 21 bases between. The V gene's germline CDR1 is GTSNPN and CDR2 SVGIG (reference sequence). The full variable domain, with the rest looked up from reference TRBV30 and TRBJ2-1, is SQTIHQWPATLVQPVGSPLSLECTVEGTSNPNLYWYRQAAGRGLQLLFYSVGIGQISSEVPQNLSASRPQDRQFILSSKKLLLSDSGFYLCAWGLTGEEWNEQFFGPGTRLTVL.

The rearrangement uses TRBV30 and TRBJ1-2; perhaps TRBD1 as D (6 bases). V lost 2 bases, J lost 7 bases, and 14 bases lay in between. The CDR3 is made up of 13 amino acids. Germline values: CDR1 GTSNPN, CDR2 SVGIG (reference sequence). The CDR3 DNA is TGTGCCTGGAGTCTTGACAGGTCGATTGGCTACACCTTC. It codes for CAWSLDRSIGYTF.

The V gene is TRBV4-2, the J gene TRBJ1-5; TRBD1 matches at 7 bases. The CDR3 runs to 14 residues. Germline V CDR1 and CDR2: LGHNA, YNFKEQ. Trimming cost V 3 bases and J 3 bases; bases outside gene matches: 2. CDR3 sequence: CASSQGQLNQPQHF. The CDR3, as DNA: TGTGCCAGCAGCCAGGGACAGCTCAATCAGCCCCAGCATTTT.

This clone was counted a few times. As DNA, the CDR3 is TGTGCCAGCTCACCAAATCCAGGAGGACTATTTTCCGAGCAGTACTTC. Its protein is CASSPNPGGLFSEQYF. The chain recombines TRBV18 with TRBJ2-7; D possibly corresponds to TRBD2 (6 bases). V lost 2 bases, J lost 6 bases, and 20 bases lay in between. This CDR3 region has 16 residues. CDR1 and CDR2 (germline): KGHSH, LQKENI.

This chain links TRBV28 with TRBJ2-6; 8 nucleotides align to TRBD1. The CDR3 is 16 residues long. V lost 10 bases and J lost 16; bases outside the gene matches: 24. Germline CDR1 MDHEN, CDR2 SYDVKM. The CDR3 region is CATKQDQGANRGSLTF. CDR3 in DNA: TGTGCCACTAAGCAAGACCAGGGGGCGAACCGAGGGTCTCTGACTTTC.

J is TRBJ2-7 and V is TRBV11-2; TRBD1 agrees at 11 bases. Germline-derived CDR1 and CDR2 are SGHAT and FQNNGV. This CDR3 has 15 amino acids. With V trimmed by 5 bases and J by 4 bases, 7 bases remained unmatched. Written as DNA, the CDR3 is TGTGCCAGCAGCAAAGGACAGGGGGCCTTATACGAGCAGTACTTC. It encodes CASSKGQGALYEQYF.

This clone was recorded a few times. V usage is TRBV7-2 and J usage is TRBJ1-5; D call uncertain. The ends were cut back, 5 bases at V and 1 base at J, with 9 bases in the middle. The CDR3 runs 14 residues. From germline, CDR1 is SGHTA and CDR2 FQGNSA. CDR3 in DNA: TGTGCCAGCAGCCCCGGGTCAAGCAATCAGCCCCAGCATTTT. Translation gives CASSPGSSNQPQHF.

This clone turned up a few times. The rearrangement joins TRBV7-9 to TRBJ2-5; 8 positions agree with TRBD1. This CDR3 has 19 residues. Germline loops: CDR1 SEHNR, CDR2 FQNEAQ (reference sequence). J gave up 3 bases and V 5 bases, and 20 bases lay outside the gene matches. CDR3 nucleotides: TGTGCCAGCAGCCCGAGAACCGGGACAGGCGAAAATATTGAAGAGACCCAGTACTTC. This translates into CASSPRTGTGENIEETQYF.

This clone turned up a few times. The chain employs TRBV28 and TRBJ1-2; 7 nucleotides align to TRBD1. Germline V gene lookup returns CDR1 MDHEN and CDR2 SYDVKM. This CDR3 spans 15 amino acids. J was trimmed by 3 bases and V by 7 bases; bases with no gene match: 11. In DNA form, the CDR3 reads TGTGCCAGCAAGAAACCGGACAGGCGGCACTATGGCTACACCTTC. Protein product: CASKKPDRRHYGYTF.